This TCR beta chain was profiled in a study of OX40 agonist ivuxolimab in advanced cancers. Study-wide context: Anti-PD-1, anti-PD-L1 or anti-CTLA-4 therapy given earlier was allowed, and 40% had some.

TCRdb's table, derived via immunoSEQ multiplex PCR, lists solely in-frame clones and lacks some. The sample shows tens of thousands of clones, 94% of them seen only once. Losses at the gene ends were 0 bases for V and 0 bases for J; bases not matched to a gene: 4. CDR1 and CDR2 (germline): SGDLS, YYNGEE. The CDR3 runs 16 residues. This chain joins TRBV9 and TRBJ2-3, with 7 bases aligning to TRBD2. This specimen consisted of CD4+ or CD8+ T cells sorted from blood, obtained in a trial of the OX40 agonist ivuxolimab. This clonotype was sampled from an adult with an advanced solid tumor such as melanoma, head and neck, liver or kidney cancer. This CDR3 is CASSVGSAGSTDTQYF. The DNA of the CDR3 is TGTGCCAGCAGCGTAGGTTCAGCGGGAAGCACAGATACGCAGTATTTT.